A single sample is the source of the 21 T cell receptor beta chains below, sequenced in a study of T cell responses to AZD1222 COVID-19 vaccine. Repertoires were generated with immunoSEQ multiplex PCR, while TCRdb's copy carries only in-frame clones and drops some. Among approximately 96,000 clones listed, around nine tenths were seen once. Material: peripheral blood, obtained 28 days after the second AZD1222 dose. The receptor set was obtained from an adult who received the AZD1222 COVID-19 vaccine.

This chain links TRBV19 with TRBJ2-7; D is perhaps TRBD1 or TRBD2 (5 bases each). Looked up from germline, CDR1 is LNHDA and CDR2 is SQIVND (reference sequence). The CDR3 totals 15 residues. V lost 1 base and J lost 2, with 12 bases in between. The CDR3 DNA is TGTGCCAGTAGTATAGGACAGCTCGGGGCCTACGAGCAGTACTTC. It specifies CASSIGQLGAYEQYF.

This chain uses TRBV28 with TRBJ1-5; no clear D gene. This CDR3 comprises 12 residues. With 7 bases removed from V and 7 bases from J, the gap between germline ends came to 11 bases. Germline V gives CDR1 MDHEN, CDR2 SYDVKM. The CDR3 region is CASNLSWQPQHF. The CDR3 region has the DNA TGTGCCAGCAATCTATCGTGGCAGCCCCAGCATTTT.

V is TRBV7-3 and J is TRBJ2-5, with 7 bases aligning to TRBD2. V lost 5 bases and J lost 4; bases outside the gene matches: 7. CDR3 size: 14 residues. Per germline, CDR1 SGHTA and CDR2 FQGTGA. The CDR3 loop is CASSRGSSGETQYF. Here the CDR3 DNA reads TGTGCCAGCAGCCGCGGGAGTTCAGGAGAGACCCAGTACTTC.

This clone was detected only a few times. The chain couples TRBV9 to TRBJ2-5; D is possibly TRBD1 (7 bases). V was clipped by 3 bases and J by 5 bases, with 8 bases between them. The CDR3 loop spans 12 amino acids. Germline-derived CDR1 and CDR2 are SGDLS and YYNGEE. The CDR3 protein is CASSAGGETQYF. The CDR3 region has the DNA TGTGCCAGCAGCGCAGGGGGGGAGACCCAGTACTTC.

The chain joins TRBV7-2 to TRBJ2-7; 11 positions agree with TRBD1. After removal of 4 bases from V and 6 bases from J, the junction contained 20 bases not matched to a gene. This CDR3 has 19 residues. CDR1 and CDR2 from the germline V gene are SGHTA and FQGNSA. The CDR3 loop reads CASSSPFFRTGGWWREQYF. The CDR3 DNA is TGTGCCAGCAGCTCCCCTTTTTTTAGGACAGGGGGCTGGTGGCGCGAGCAGTACTTC.

The V gene is TRBV5-1, the J gene TRBJ1-2; no reliable D call. V was clipped by 5 bases and J by 2 bases, with 13 bases between them. The CDR3 covers 14 residues. Germline V gives CDR1 SGHRS, CDR2 YFSETQ. CDR3 amino acids: CASSPGSGNYGYTF. The CDR3 DNA sequence: TGCGCCAGCAGTCCTGGCTCGGGGAACTATGGCTACACCTTC.

This chain uses TRBV5-6 with TRBJ2-1, with 7 bases identical to TRBD1. The CDR3 loop spans 15 amino acids. V lost 4 bases and J lost 3; bases outside the gene matches: 7. In germline, CDR1 is SGHDT, CDR2 YYEEEE. The CDR3 is CASSPRGQFYNEQFF. In DNA form, the CDR3 reads TGTGCCAGCAGCCCCAGGGGACAGTTCTACAATGAGCAGTTCTTC.

The rearrangement uses TRBV30 and TRBJ1-1, with D hard to call. The ends were cut back, 2 bases at V and 1 base at J, with 11 bases in the middle. The CDR3 consists of 14 residues. Per germline, CDR1 GTSNPN and CDR2 SVGIG (reference sequence). The CDR3 sequence: CAWSSRGGNTEAFF. The CDR3 DNA is TGTGCCTGGAGTTCCCGAGGCGGGAACACTGAAGCTTTCTTT.

This chain uses TRBV11-3 with TRBJ2-5; D unclear. This CDR3 spans 16 amino acids. The germline V gene encodes CDR1 SGHNT and CDR2 YENEEA. Trimming took 1 base from V and 4 from J, leaving 16 bases between them. The CDR3 DNA reads as TGTGCCAGCAGCTTAGGATCAGGCGGAAAAGGAGAGACCCAGTACTTC. Translating gives CASSLGSGGKGETQYF.

This clone was seen a handful of times. The chain recombines TRBV7-6 with TRBJ2-5, with 9 bases aligning to TRBD1. The junction had 9 bases not matched to a gene; V was cut back by 5 bases and J by 5 bases. This CDR3 comprises 15 residues. In germline, CDR1 is SGHVS, CDR2 FNYEAQ. For the CDR3, the DNA is TGTGCCAGCAGCGTAGGACAGGGGATATTGGAGACCCAGTACTTC. Residues: CASSVGQGILETQYF.

This rearrangement joins TRBV4-1 to TRBJ1-1; D may be TRBD1 (5 bases). The CDR3 covers 15 residues. Trimming took 4 bases from V and 1 from J, leaving 13 bases between them. Germline CDR1 reads MGHRA; CDR2 reads YSYEKL. The CDR3: CASSLRDRQNTEAFF. The DNA for the CDR3 is TGCGCCAGCAGCCTTCGGGACCGCCAGAACACTGAAGCTTTCTTT.

This sequence joins TRBV19 and TRBJ1-5; D is undetermined. Between the trimmed V and J ends, which lost 2 bases and 9 bases, there was a span of 14 bases. CDR3 length: 14 amino acids. CDR1 is LNHDA, CDR2 SQIVND, per germline (reference sequence). DNA of the CDR3: TGTGCCAGTAGTATACCAGGACGGGGAGTGCCCCAGCATTTT. It encodes CASSIPGRGVPQHF. Full variable domain (rest looked up from reference TRBV19 and TRBJ1-5): DGGITQSPKYLFRKEGQNVTLSCEQNLNHDAMYWYRQDPGQGLRLIYYSQIVNDFQKGDIAEGYSVSREKKESFPLTVTSAQKNPTAFYLCASSIPGRGVPQHFGDGTRLSIL.

The V call is TRBV30, the J call TRBJ1-6; D gene unclear. V shed 3 bases and J shed 8 bases, with 11 bases lying between them. Germline V gives CDR1 GTSNPN, CDR2 SVGIG (reference sequence). There are 13 residues in the CDR3. The CDR3 sequence is CAWRWDRDSPLHF. The CDR3 DNA reads TGTGCCTGGAGATGGGATCGGGATTCACCCCTCCACTTT.

This chain connects TRBV30 to TRBJ1-6, with 8 bases aligning to TRBD1. The V gene's germline CDR1 is GTSNPN and CDR2 SVGIG (reference sequence). V shed 2 bases, J shed 9 bases, and the junction held 3 bases outside the gene matches. The CDR3 consists of 13 residues. The CDR3 DNA follows: TGTGCCTGGAGTACAGGGGGAAGTTCACCCCTCCACTTT. Translating gives CAWSTGGSSPLHF.

The gene calls are TRBV7-8 and TRBJ1-2; perhaps TRBD1 as D (5 bases). Germline CDR1 is SGHVS and CDR2 is FQNEAQ. The CDR3 extends over 14 amino acids. V was clipped by 3 bases and J by 3 bases, with 11 bases between them. The CDR3 region is CASSLGLTDYGYTF. The CDR3 DNA follows: TGTGCCAGCAGCTTGGGGCTGACGGACTATGGCTACACCTTC.

J is TRBJ1-5 and V is TRBV18; possibly TRBD1 for D (6 bases). This CDR3 is 15 amino acids long. Trimming took 1 base from V and 5 from J, leaving 12 bases between them. CDR1 and CDR2 from the germline V gene are KGHSH and LQKENI. CDR3 sequence reads: CASSPLRGADQPQHF. CDR3 sequence (DNA): TGTGCCAGCTCACCACTAAGGGGGGCGGATCAGCCCCAGCATTTT.

Only one count was recorded for this clone. This chain connects TRBV9 to TRBJ1-4; a weak D match, TRBD1 (5 bases). V shed 3 bases and J shed 8 bases, with 17 bases lying between them. The CDR3 contains 15 residues. Germline CDR1 reads SGDLS; CDR2 reads YYNGEE. The CDR3: CASSATGTRGEKLFF. As DNA, the CDR3 is TGTGCCAGCAGCGCAACCGGGACTAGGGGAGAAAAACTGTTTTTT.

The CDR3 sequence is CASSPAVPGSDNSPLHF. CDR3 nucleotides: TGTGCCAGCAGCCCAGCCGTCCCGGGATCGGATAATTCACCCCTCCACTTT. The chain carries TRBV5-4 and TRBJ1-6, with unresolved D. The CDR3 sequence is 17 residues long. Per germline, CDR1 SGHNT and CDR2 YYREEE (reference sequence). Trimming removed 4 bases from V and 5 bases from J, with 19 bases in between.

This chain joins TRBV5-4 and TRBJ2-1, with D possibly called TRBD1 or TRBD2 (7 bases each). This CDR3 has 15 residues. The germline V and J ends were trimmed by 0 bases and 4 bases, with 11 bases remaining between them. Germline values: CDR1 SGHNT, CDR2 YYREEE (reference sequence). In nucleotides, the CDR3 is TGTGCCAGCAGCTTGGCAGGGGGGGTTTACAATGAGCAGTTCTTC. Translation: CASSLAGGVYNEQFF.

The genes are TRBV15 and TRBJ1-5; the D gene is possibly TRBD1 (5 bases). The germline V gene has CDR1 LNHNV and CDR2 YYDKDF (reference sequence). Deletions cut 3 bases from V and 2 bases from J, with 20 bases between. This CDR3 is 18 amino acids long. The CDR3 region is CATSRETLGTPRNQPQHF. In DNA form, the CDR3 reads TGTGCCACCAGCAGGGAGACCTTAGGGACGCCGCGCAATCAGCCCCAGCATTTT.

This clone was seen once. The chain carries TRBV7-6 and TRBJ1-4; D is unclear. CDR1 is SGHVS, CDR2 FNYEAQ, per germline. This CDR3 region has 17 residues. V was shortened by 4 bases and J by 5 bases, with 20 bases between the two germline ends. In DNA form, the CDR3 reads TGTGCCAGCAGCTCTGAATGGGTGTCAAACAGCAATGAAAAACTGTTTTTT. It codes for CASSSEWVSNSNEKLFF.